This TCR beta chain is from a study of ipilimumab plus nivolumab after autologous stem cell transplantation. The repertoire was sequenced with immunoSEQ multiplex PCR; TCRdb's copy has only in-frame clones and lacks some. Here the sample spans 43,000 or so clones, approximately 90% being singletons. The CDR3 is 15 amino acids. Germline V lookup: CDR1 SNHLY, CDR2 FYNNEI. The V gene is TRBV2, the J gene TRBJ2-2; D is possibly TRBD2 (5 bases). Sample: PBMCs, taken in a trial of ipilimumab plus nivolumab as post-transplant consolidation. The receptor was isolated from a male donor with multiple myeloma. CDR3: CAYKRRSTNTGELFF. Here the CDR3 DNA reads TGTGCATACAAGAGGAGGAGTACGAACACCGGGGAGCTGTTTTTT. Full variable domain (remainder filled in from reference TRBV2 and TRBJ2-2): EPEVTQTPSHQVTQMGQEVILRCVPISNHLYFYWYRQILGQKVEFLVSFYNNEISEKSEIFDDQFSVERPDGSNFTLKIRSTKLEDSAMYFCAYKRRSTNTGELFFGEGSRLTVL.